Included here is one T cell receptor beta chain sequence, with context. Its antigen is undetermined. These data come from a study of shared clonotypes between healthy human individuals. Whole-study findings and limits: Non-shared clonotypes displayed generation probabilities falling below those of clonotypes present in all four donors.

V was pared by 6 bases and J by 4 bases, with 12 bases between. This CDR3 spans 13 amino acids. The germline CDR1 and CDR2 sequences are MDHEN and SYDVKM. Sequencing was at deep level. Profiling relied on immunoSEQ multiplex PCR, and the TCRdb table lists in-frame clones only, not all of them. The data contain some 2,000,000 clones, 85% to 95% of them seen just once; the ten biggest clones take up 0.13%. This TCR came from a man aged 18 to 30 in good health. The chain couples TRBV28 to TRBJ1-1; D remains unclear. The source material was naive CD4+ T cells sorted from blood. Specified subset: CD45RA+ positively selected. The DNA for the CDR3 is TGTGCCAGCAGCCCGGACCTTCGCACTGAAGCTTTCTTT. Translating it yields CASSPDLRTEAFF.